Listed below are T cell receptor beta chains from one sample, sequenced in a study of blood T cell repertoires in COVID-19. The data were produced by immunoSEQ multiplex PCR, yet TCRdb's version contains in-frame clones alone and is incomplete. This repertoire shows 100,000 to 120,000 clones, roughly 85% found once; its top ten account for 4% to 5.5%. The sequenced sample was peripheral blood. All receptors come from a human donor in a cohort sampled during active COVID-19. The CDR3 runs from the conserved cysteine through the conserved F or W. Fields, in order: J gene, V gene, clone size, D gene, CDR3 DNA, CDR3 protein. A D gene is named only where the DNA matches it firmly. Clone size is given for some rows only: seen once, a few or many times, or a class if the clone is expanded.

TRBJ2-1	TRBV4-1	few	TRBD2	TGCGCCAGCAGCCAAGGTGAGGCGCTAGCGGGTTACAATGAGCAGTTCTTC	CASSQGEALAGYNEQFF
TRBJ1-5	TRBV19	-	-	TGTGCCAGTAGTATTTATCGCAATCAGCCCCAGCATTTT	CASSIYRNQPQHF
TRBJ2-3	TRBV5-4	-	-	TGTGCCAGCAGCCGGGGAGGACCCTACACAGATACGCAGTATTTT	CASSRGGPYTDTQYF
TRBJ2-1	TRBV7-9	once	TRBD2	TGTGCCAGCAGCTTAGTCTCCGGGACTAGCGGGGGCGAGCAGTTCTTC	CASSLVSGTSGGEQFF
TRBJ1-5	TRBV19	-	TRBD1	TGTGCCAGTAGTACTGGGCCCCGACAGGGTCAGGGCCAGCCCCAGCATTTT	CASSTGPRQGQGQPQHF
TRBJ2-1	TRBV15	-	-	TGTGCCACCAGCAGAGGGGGGACTCAAGGTGAGCAGTTCTTC	CATSRGGTQGEQFF
TRBJ2-7	TRBV6-5	-	-	TGTGCCAGCAGTTACGATCGGGTTGCGGCCGCCTACGAGCAGTACTTC	CASSYDRVAAAYEQYF
TRBJ2-7	TRBV7-2	-	-	TGTGCCAGCAGCTTACAGGTATCGATGGACGAGCAGTACTTC	CASSLQVSMDEQYF
TRBJ1-2	TRBV15	-	-	TGTGCCACCAGCATCGATTCGGCAGGGGAGGGCTACACCTTC	CATSIDSAGEGYTF
TRBJ2-1	TRBV27	-	-	TGTGCCAGCAGCCGACTAGGGGCCCCGCTGCCCAATGAGCAGTTCTTC	CASSRLGAPLPNEQFF
TRBJ2-2	TRBV11-2	-	-	TGTGCCAGCGGCCCCAGGGACAAGGAAGGCGCCGGGGAGCTGTTTTTT	CASGPRDKEGAGELFF
TRBJ1-5	TRBV5-1	-	TRBD1	TGCGCCAGCAGCGCCACAGGGGGCTGGCAGCCCCAGCATTTT	CASSATGGWQPQHF
TRBJ2-4	TRBV19	-	TRBD1	TGTGCCAGTAGGGACAGGGGTGGAAACATTCAGTACTTC	CASRDRGGNIQYF
TRBJ1-2	TRBV30	once	-	TGTGCCTCCCAGGGACTTAACTATGGCTACACCTTC	CASQGLNYGYTF
TRBJ1-4	TRBV7-6	-	-	TGTGCCAGCAGCTTAAACAGGGCGAGTAATGAAAAACTGTTTTTT	CASSLNRASNEKLFF
TRBJ2-7	TRBV27	once	TRBD2	TGTGCCAGCAGTTTGACTAGCGGGAGGGCCTCCTACGAGCAGTACTTC	CASSLTSGRASYEQYF